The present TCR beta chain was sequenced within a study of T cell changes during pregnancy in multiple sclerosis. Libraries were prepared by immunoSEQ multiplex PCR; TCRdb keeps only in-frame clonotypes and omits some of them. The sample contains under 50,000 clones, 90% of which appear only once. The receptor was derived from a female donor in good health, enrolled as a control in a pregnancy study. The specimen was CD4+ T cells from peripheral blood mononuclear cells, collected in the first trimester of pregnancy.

The CDR3 here is CATSRGTGVSNQPQHF. The CDR3 bases are TGTGCCACCAGCAGGGGAACAGGGGTGAGCAATCAGCCCCAGCATTTT. This sequence joins TRBV15 and TRBJ1-5, with 7 nucleotides matching TRBD1. V gave up 3 bases and J gave up 1 base; unmatched junction bases: 6. The CDR3 is 16 residues long. Germline-derived CDR1 and CDR2 are LNHNV and YYDKDF (reference sequence).